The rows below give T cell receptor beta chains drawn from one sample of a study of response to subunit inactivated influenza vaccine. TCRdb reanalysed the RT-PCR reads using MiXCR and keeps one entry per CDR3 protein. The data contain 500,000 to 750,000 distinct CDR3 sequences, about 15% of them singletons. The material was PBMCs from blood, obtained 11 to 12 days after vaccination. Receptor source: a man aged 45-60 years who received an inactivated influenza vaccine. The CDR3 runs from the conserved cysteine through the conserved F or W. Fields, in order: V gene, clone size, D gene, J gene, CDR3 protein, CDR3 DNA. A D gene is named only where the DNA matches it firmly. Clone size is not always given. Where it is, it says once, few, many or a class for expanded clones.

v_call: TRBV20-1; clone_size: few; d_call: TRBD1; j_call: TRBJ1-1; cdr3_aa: CSARGTGYEAFF; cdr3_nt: TGCAGTGCCCGGGGGACAGGGTATGAAGCTTTCTTT
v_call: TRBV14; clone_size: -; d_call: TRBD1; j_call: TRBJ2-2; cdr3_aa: CASSQDRAAGELFF; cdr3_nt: TGTGCCAGCAGCCAGGACAGGGCGGCCGGGGAGCTGTTTTTT
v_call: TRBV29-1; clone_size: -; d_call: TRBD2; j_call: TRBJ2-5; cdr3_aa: CSAKTSGSVETQYF; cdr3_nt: TGCAGCGCTAAGACTAGCGGGAGTGTAGAGACCCAGTACTTC
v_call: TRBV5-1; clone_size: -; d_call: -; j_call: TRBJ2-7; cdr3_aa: CASSLGGWVQRNEQYF; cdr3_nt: TGCGCCAGCAGCTTGGGGGGCTGGGTTCAGCGGAACGAGCAGTACTTC
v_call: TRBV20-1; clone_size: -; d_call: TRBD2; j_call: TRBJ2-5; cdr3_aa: CSAKLGLAGRETQYF; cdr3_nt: TGCAGTGCTAAGCTGGGACTAGCCGGACGGGAGACCCAGTACTTC
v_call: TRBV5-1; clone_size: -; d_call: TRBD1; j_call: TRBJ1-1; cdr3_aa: CASSSMDRTTEAFF; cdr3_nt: TGCGCCAGCAGCTCTATGGACAGGACCACTGAAGCTTTCTTT
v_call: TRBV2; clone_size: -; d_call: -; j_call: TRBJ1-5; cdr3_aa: CASSSSDTDSNQPQHF; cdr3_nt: TGTGCCAGCAGTTCTAGCGACACAGATAGCAATCAGCCCCAGCATTTT
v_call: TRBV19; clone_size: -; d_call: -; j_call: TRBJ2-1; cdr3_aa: CASSIIGGEQFF; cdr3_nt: TGTGCCAGTAGTATAATAGGTGGTGAGCAGTTCTTC
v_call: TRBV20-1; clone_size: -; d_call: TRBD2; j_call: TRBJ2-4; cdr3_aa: CSARDLAGAPRDIQYF; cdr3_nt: TGCAGTGCTCGGGACCTAGCGGGAGCCCCACGGGACATTCAGTACTTC
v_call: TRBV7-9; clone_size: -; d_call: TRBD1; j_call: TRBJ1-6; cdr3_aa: CASSSRQGYNSPLHF; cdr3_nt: TGTGCCAGCAGCTCCCGACAGGGGTACAATTCACCCCTCCACTTT
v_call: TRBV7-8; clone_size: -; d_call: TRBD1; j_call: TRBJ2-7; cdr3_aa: CASTRVGGSGYEQYF; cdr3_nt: TGTGCCAGCACCAGAGTAGGGGGCAGTGGCTACGAGCAGTACTTC
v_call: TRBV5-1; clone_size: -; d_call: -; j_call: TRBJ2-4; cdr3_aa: CASSLGQRAF; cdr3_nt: TGCGCCAGCAGCTTGGGCCAAAGGGCCTTC
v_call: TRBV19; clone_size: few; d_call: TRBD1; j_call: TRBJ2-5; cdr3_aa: CASSTQAQGAETQYF; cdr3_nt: TGTGCCAGTAGTACCCAGGCTCAGGGGGCGGAGACCCAGTACTTC
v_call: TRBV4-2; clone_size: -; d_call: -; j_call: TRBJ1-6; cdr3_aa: CASSHGRGIDSPLHF; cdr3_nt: TGTGCCAGCAGCCACGGCAGAGGGATCGATTCACCCCTCCACTTT
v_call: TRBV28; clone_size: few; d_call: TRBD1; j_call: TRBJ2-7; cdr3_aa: CASSSELGDRADYEQYF; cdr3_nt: TGTGCCAGCAGTTCAGAGTTGGGGGACAGGGCTGACTACGAGCAGTACTTC
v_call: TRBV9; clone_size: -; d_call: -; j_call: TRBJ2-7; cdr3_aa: CASSVFSGAAPYEQYF; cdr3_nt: TGTGCCAGCAGCGTATTTTCGGGGGCGGCGCCCTACGAGCAGTACTTC
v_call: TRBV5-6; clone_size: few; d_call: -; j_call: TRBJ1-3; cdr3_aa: CASSDGRRISGNTIYF; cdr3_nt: TGTGCCAGCAGCGATGGTAGACGGATCTCTGGAAACACCATATATTTT
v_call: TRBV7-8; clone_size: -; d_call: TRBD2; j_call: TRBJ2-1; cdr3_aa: CASSGQPGLAGGRAYNEQFF; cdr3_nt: TGTGCCAGCAGCGGACAGCCGGGACTAGCGGGAGGGAGAGCCTACAATGAGCAGTTCTTC
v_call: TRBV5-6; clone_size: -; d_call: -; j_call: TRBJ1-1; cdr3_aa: CASSRGGGKTEAFF; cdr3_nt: TGTGCCAGCAGCCGAGGGGGGGGTAAGACTGAAGCTTTCTTT
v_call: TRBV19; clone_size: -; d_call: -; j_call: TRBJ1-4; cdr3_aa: CASSPPGVPVGEKLFF; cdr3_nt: TGTGCCAGTAGTCCTCCTGGCGTCCCGGTGGGTGAAAAACTGTTTTTT
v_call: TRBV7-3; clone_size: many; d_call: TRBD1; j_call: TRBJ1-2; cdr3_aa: CASSSGQGYGYTF; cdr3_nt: TGTGCCAGCAGCTCCGGACAGGGGTATGGCTACACCTTC
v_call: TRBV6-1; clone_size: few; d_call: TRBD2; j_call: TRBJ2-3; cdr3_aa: CASSEALAGLSDTQYF; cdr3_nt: TGTGCCAGCAGTGAAGCTCTAGCGGGACTTTCAGATACGCAGTATTTT
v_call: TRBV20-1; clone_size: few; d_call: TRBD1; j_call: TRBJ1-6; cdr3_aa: CSATRQGPRNSPLHF; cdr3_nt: TGCAGTGCTACGAGACAGGGGCCACGGAATTCACCCCTCCACTTT
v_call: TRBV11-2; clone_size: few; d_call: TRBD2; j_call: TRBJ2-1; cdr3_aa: CASSLDRVWLAGGDEQFF; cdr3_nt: TGTGCCAGCAGCTTAGATCGGGTGTGGCTAGCGGGAGGGGATGAGCAGTTCTTC
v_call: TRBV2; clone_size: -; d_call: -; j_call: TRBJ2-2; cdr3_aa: CASGQRISGELFF; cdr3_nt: TGTGCCAGCGGACAGCGTATAAGCGGGGAGCTGTTTTTT
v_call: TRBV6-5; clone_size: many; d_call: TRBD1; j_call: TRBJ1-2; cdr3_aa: CASSYSGTGKHYGYTF; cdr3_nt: TGTGCCAGCAGTTACAGTGGGACAGGGAAGCACTATGGCTACACCTTC
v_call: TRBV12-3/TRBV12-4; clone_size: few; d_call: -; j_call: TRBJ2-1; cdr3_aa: CASTVSSGLRIF; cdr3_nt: TGTGCCAGCACTGTATCCTCGGGACTGAGGATCTTC
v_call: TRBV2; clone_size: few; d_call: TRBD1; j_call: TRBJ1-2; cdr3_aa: CASSIGQGGYGYTF; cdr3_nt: TGTGCCAGCAGTATCGGACAGGGCGGCTATGGCTACACCTTC
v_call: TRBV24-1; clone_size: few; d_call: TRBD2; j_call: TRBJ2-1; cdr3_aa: CATSDLPLRLAGRNEQFF; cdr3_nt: TGTGCCACCAGTGATTTGCCCCTTCGACTAGCGGGCCGCAATGAGCAGTTCTTC
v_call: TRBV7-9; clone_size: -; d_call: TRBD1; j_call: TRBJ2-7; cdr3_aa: CASSLEPGGIVNEQYF; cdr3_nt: TGTGCCAGCAGCTTAGAGCCAGGGGGAATAGTCAACGAGCAGTACTTC
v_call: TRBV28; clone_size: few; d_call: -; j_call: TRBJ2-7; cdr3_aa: CASSVRSYEQYF; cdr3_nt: TGTGCCAGCAGTGTCCGCTCCTACGAGCAGTACTTC
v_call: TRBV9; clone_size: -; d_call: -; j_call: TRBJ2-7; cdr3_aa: CASSAGGFEVFEQYF; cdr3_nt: TGTGCCAGCAGCGCGGGTGGTTTTGAGGTCTTCGAGCAGTACTTC
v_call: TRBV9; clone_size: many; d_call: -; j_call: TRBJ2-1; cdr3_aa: CASSGTSSYNEQFF; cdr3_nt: TGCGCCAGCAGCGGTACTAGCTCCTACAATGAGCAGTTCTTC
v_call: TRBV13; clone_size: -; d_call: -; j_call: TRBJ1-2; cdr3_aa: CASSRQKNYGYTF; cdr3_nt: TGTGCCAGCAGCAGACAGAAAAACTATGGCTACACCTTC
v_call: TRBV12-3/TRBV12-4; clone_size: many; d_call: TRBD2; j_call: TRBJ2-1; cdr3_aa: CASRWTSGGSNEQFF; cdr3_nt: TGTGCCAGCCGATGGACTAGCGGGGGGTCCAATGAGCAGTTCTTC
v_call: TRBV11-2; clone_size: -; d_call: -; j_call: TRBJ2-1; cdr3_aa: CASSFTPFYEQFF; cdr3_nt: TGTGCCAGCAGCTTTACCCCGTTCTATGAGCAGTTCTTC
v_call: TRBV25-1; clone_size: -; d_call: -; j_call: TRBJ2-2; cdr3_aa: CAPGGAGELFF; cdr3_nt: TGTGCCCCCGGCGGGGCCGGGGAGCTGTTTTTT
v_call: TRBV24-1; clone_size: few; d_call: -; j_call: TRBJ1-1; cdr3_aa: CATSDSFGGEAFF; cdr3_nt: TGTGCCACCAGTGATTCCTTTGGGGGTGAAGCTTTCTTT
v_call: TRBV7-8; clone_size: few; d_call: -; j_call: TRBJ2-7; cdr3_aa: CASSLLTGSGEQYF; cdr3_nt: TGTGCCAGCAGCTTATTAACGGGATCAGGCGAGCAGTACTTC
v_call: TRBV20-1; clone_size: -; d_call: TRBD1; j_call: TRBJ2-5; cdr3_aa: CSAADRAFGETQYF; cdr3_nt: TGCAGTGCCGCAGACAGGGCGTTTGGGGAGACCCAGTACTTC